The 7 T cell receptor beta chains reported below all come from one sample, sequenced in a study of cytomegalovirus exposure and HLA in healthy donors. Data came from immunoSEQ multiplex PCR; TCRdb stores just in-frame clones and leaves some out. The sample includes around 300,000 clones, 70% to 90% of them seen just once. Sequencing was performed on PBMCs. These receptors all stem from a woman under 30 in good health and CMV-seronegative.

Here the CDR3 reads CASRLTGGADHGYTF. In nucleotides, the CDR3 is TGTGCCAGCAGGCTCACAGGGGGCGCGGACCATGGCTACACCTTC. The chain carries TRBV2 and TRBJ1-2; 9 bases match TRBD1. Germline trimming cut 6 bases from V and 6 bases from J; bases unmatched to any gene: 11. Germline assignment: CDR1 SNHLY and CDR2 FYNNEI. The CDR3 is 15 amino acids.

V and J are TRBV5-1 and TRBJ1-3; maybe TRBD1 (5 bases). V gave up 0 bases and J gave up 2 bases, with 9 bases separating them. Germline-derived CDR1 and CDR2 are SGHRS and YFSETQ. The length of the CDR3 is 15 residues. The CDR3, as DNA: TGCGCCAGCAGCTTGGTGACAGAGGCTGGAAACACCATATATTTT. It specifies CASSLVTEAGNTIYF.

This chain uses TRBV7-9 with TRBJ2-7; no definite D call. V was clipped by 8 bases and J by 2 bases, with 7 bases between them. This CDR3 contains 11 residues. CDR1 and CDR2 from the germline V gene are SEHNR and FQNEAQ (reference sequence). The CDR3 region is CASLSTYEQYF. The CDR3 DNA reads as TGTGCCAGCTTGAGTACCTACGAGCAGTACTTC.

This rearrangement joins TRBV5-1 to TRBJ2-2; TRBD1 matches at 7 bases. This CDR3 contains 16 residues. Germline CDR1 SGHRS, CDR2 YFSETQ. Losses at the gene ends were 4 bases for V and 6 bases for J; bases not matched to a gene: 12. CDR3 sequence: CASSVTVPTGSGELFF. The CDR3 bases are TGCGCCAGCAGCGTAACGGTACCGACAGGGTCCGGGGAGCTGTTTTTT. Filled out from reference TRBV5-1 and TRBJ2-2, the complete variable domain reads KAGVTQTPRYLIKTRGQQVTLSCSPISGHRSVSWYQQTPGQGLQFLFEYFSETQRNKGNFPGRFSGRQFSNSRSEMNVSTLELGDSALYLCASSVTVPTGSGELFFGEGSRLTVL.

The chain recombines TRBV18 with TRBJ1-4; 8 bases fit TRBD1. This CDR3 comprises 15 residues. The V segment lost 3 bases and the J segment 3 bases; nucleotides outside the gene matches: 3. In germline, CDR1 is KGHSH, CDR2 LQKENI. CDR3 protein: CASSPPTGANEKLFF. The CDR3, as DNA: TGTGCCAGCTCACCCCCGACAGGGGCTAATGAAAAACTGTTTTTT.

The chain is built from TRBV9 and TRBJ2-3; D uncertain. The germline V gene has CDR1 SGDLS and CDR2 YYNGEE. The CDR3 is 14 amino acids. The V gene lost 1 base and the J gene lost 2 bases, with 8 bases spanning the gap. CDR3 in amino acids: CASSVWSYTDTQYF. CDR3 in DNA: TGTGCCAGCAGCGTATGGAGTTACACAGATACGCAGTATTTT.

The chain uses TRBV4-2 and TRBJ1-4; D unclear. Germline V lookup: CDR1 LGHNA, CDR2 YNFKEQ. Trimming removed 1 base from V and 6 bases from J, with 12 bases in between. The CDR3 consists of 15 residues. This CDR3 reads CASSQGSNGDEKLFF. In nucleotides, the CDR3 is TGTGCCAGCAGCCAAGGCAGCAACGGAGATGAAAAACTGTTTTTT.